This T cell receptor (beta chain) appears in the sequencing data of a study of CD8+ T cells in alopecia areata. Overall study context: Those treated were given oral tofacitinib at 5 to 10 mg twice daily. It was 6 to 18 months of tofacitinib, and then there were 6 months off drug. Severity was scored as percentage of affected scalp area in treated patients. Study-level points and caveats: The study found higher clonality in lesional than normal scalp, especially in alopecia totalis/universalis.

This clone appeared a single time. The antigen is undetermined. The CDR3 is made up of 13 amino acids. Germline CDR1 and CDR2: SQVTM and ANQGSEA. Trimming cost V 6 bases and J 4 bases; bases outside gene matches: 3. cDNA reverse transcribed from extracted RNA served as the sequencing template. Generated by immunoSEQ multiplex PCR, the TCRdb table keeps only in-frame clones and is missing some. The sample carries fewer than 150,000 clones, 82% recorded once. Treatment reported: oral pan-JAK inhibitor, 5-10 mg twice daily. This specimen was CD8+ T cells sorted from blood, taken at week 4, from a patient treated with tofacitinib. This receptor was identified in a human donor with alopecia areata. The rearrangement uses TRBV29-1 and TRBJ2-1; TRBD1 agrees at 10 bases. The DNA for the CDR3 is TGCAGCGTACGACAGGGGGCTTACAATGAGCAGTTCTTC. Translated: CSVRQGAYNEQFF.